The clone carrying this T cell receptor (beta chain) appeared a single time. This sample is part of a study of blood T cell repertoires in COVID-19. Study-wide background: The United States, Italy and Spain provided the acute and convalescent COVID-19 samples. Sources were T cells, B-cell-depleted T cells, or PBMCs; the material itself was cDNA or gDNA.

Authors' processing steps: Reference gene primer amplification gave nucleated cell count estimates. TCRdb keeps only in-frame clones here, not all; method: immunoSEQ multiplex PCR. From that table come the V and J calls and clone size; the DNA was used to work out D and trimming. The table includes roughly 120,000 clones, over 60% detected once. Sequencing was done on a sample of peripheral blood. The TCR sequence derives from an elderly woman with acute or convalescent COVID-19.

The CDR3 nucleotides are TGTGCCAGCAGCGTACAGAACTATGGCTACACCTTC. Protein: CASSVQNYGYTF. V is TRBV21-1 and J is TRBJ1-2; TRBD1 was called by the table and not checked on the DNA. TRBV21-1 corresponds to a pseudogene. The CDR3 consists of 12 residues.